This passage covers 28 T cell receptor beta chains from one sample sequenced in a study of blood T cell repertoires in COVID-19. Assay used: immunoSEQ multiplex PCR; TCRdb lists only in-frame clones, some missing. Here the sample spans 2,500 to 4,000 clones, roughly 93% being singletons. The sequenced sample consisted of peripheral blood. Receptors were obtained from a human donor in a cohort sampled during active COVID-19.

The chain is built from TRBV2 and TRBJ1-2; D gene uncertain. Trimming took 4 bases from V and 6 from J, leaving 21 bases between them. Germline V gives CDR1 SNHLY, CDR2 FYNNEI. There are 16 residues in the CDR3. CDR3 DNA sequence: TGTGCCAGCAGTGCTAATACGAGAGGCCGAGCGAATGGCTACACCTTC. It is translated as CASSANTRGRANGYTF.

V is TRBV19 and J is TRBJ1-1, with 10 bases aligning to TRBD1. V was pared by 7 bases and J by 2 bases, with 10 bases of the junction left unmatched. The CDR3 spans 16 residues. CDR1 and CDR2 (germline): LNHDA, SQIVND (reference sequence). CDR3 region: CASTHPGTGANTEAFF. Here the CDR3 DNA reads TGTGCCAGTACCCACCCCGGGACAGGGGCTAACACTGAAGCTTTCTTT.

The chain links TRBV19 to TRBJ2-7; 9 nucleotides align to TRBD1. Trimming cost V 7 bases and J 5 bases; bases outside gene matches: 6. CDR1 LNHDA and CDR2 SQIVND come from the germline V gene (reference sequence). The CDR3 is 13 amino acids. CDR3 loop: CASKGRTGDEQYF. CDR3 bases: TGTGCCAGTAAGGGGAGGACAGGGGACGAGCAGTACTTC.

V is TRBV28 and J is TRBJ1-3, with 7 bases fitting TRBD1. The CDR3 spans 17 residues. The ends lost 3 bases at V and 0 bases at J; junction bases unmatched: 8. Germline-derived CDR1 and CDR2 are MDHEN and SYDVKM. CDR3: CASSLGTAQSSGNTIYF. CDR3 nucleotide sequence: TGTGCCAGCAGTTTGGGGACAGCCCAAAGCTCTGGAAACACCATATATTTT.

The chain carries TRBV20-1 and TRBJ2-5; 13 positions match TRBD2. V shed 3 bases, J shed 4 bases, and the junction held 8 bases outside the gene matches. The CDR3 has 16 residues. Looked up from germline, CDR1 is DFQATT and CDR2 is SNEGSKA (reference sequence). The CDR3 sequence is CSASGLAGVSLETQYF. CDR3 coding DNA: TGCAGTGCTAGTGGACTAGCGGGAGTCTCCCTAGAGACCCAGTACTTC.

CDR3 sequence reads: CASSTAGTGIGTQYF. For the CDR3, the DNA is TGCGCCAGCAGCACGGCCGGGACAGGGATCGGTACGCAGTATTTT. The V call is TRBV5-1, the J call TRBJ2-3; 9 bases align to TRBD1. Per germline, CDR1 SGHRS and CDR2 YFSETQ. With 4 bases clipped from V and 8 bases from J, the junction kept 11 bases outside the gene matches. The CDR3 is 15 amino acids.

This clone was recorded only once. The chain couples TRBV9 to TRBJ2-3, with 11 bases matching TRBD2. V shed 1 base and J 5 bases; nucleotides not matched to a gene: 12. Germline V gives CDR1 SGDLS, CDR2 YYNGEE. CDR3 length: 18 amino acids. The CDR3 here is CASSVSTIAGGPLDTQYF. CDR3 DNA sequence: TGTGCCAGCAGCGTATCGACGATAGCGGGAGGGCCCTTAGATACGCAGTATTTT.

The rearrangement links TRBV4-1 to TRBJ2-3; a weak D match, TRBD2 (6 bases). The ends were cut back, 4 bases at V and 0 bases at J, with 23 bases in the middle. Germline V gene sequence: CDR1 MGHRA, CDR2 YSYEKL. The CDR3 consists of 19 residues. The CDR3 region is CASSPHPRESSPSTDTQYF. CDR3 sequence (DNA): TGCGCCAGCAGCCCACACCCGCGGGAATCTAGCCCGAGCACAGATACGCAGTATTTT.

About this clone itself: One end of the junction varies from germline; a read error may be responsible. The chain carries TRBV30 and TRBJ2-7; TRBD1 aligns across 10 bases. CDR3 length equals 9 residues. In germline, CDR1 is GTSNPN, CDR2 SVGIG (reference sequence). The CDR3 nucleotides read TGTGCCTGGTATAGGACAGGGGGCTTC. This translates into CAWYRTGGF.

This sequence joins TRBV19 and TRBJ2-6; 9 positions agree with TRBD1. V lost 5 bases, J lost 0 bases, and 14 bases stayed unmatched. The CDR3 runs to 20 residues. The germline CDR1 and CDR2 sequences are LNHDA and SQIVND (reference sequence). CDR3 sequence (DNA): TGTGCCAGTAGTCCTTGGGGGGGACAGGGCCTCTTCTCTGGGGCCAACGTCCTGACTTTC. This sequence encodes CASSPWGGQGLFSGANVLTF.

This chain links TRBV7-2 with TRBJ2-3; 10 nucleotides agree with TRBD2. This CDR3 has 17 residues. Germline CDR1 reads SGHTA; CDR2 reads FQGNSA. J gave up 10 bases and V 0 bases, and 13 bases lay outside the gene matches. CDR3 region: CASSLALQRGGKGAQYF. DNA for the CDR3: TGTGCCAGCAGCTTAGCGCTACAGCGGGGGGGCAAGGGCGCGCAGTATTTT.

The chain joins TRBV11-3 to TRBJ2-1; TRBD2 is a possible D gene (5 bases). This CDR3 comprises 13 residues. The V gene's germline CDR1 is SGHNT and CDR2 YENEEA. Trimming removed 1 base from V and 9 bases from J, with 10 bases in between. The CDR3 region has the DNA TGTGCCAGCAGCTTAGGGACGGGGTCTGAGCAGTTCTTC. The encoded protein is CASSLGTGSEQFF.

The chain is built from TRBV7-9 and TRBJ2-1; TRBD2 agrees at 7 bases. Germline trimming cut 5 bases from V and 6 bases from J; bases unmatched to any gene: 4. The CDR3 has 13 residues. CDR1 is SEHNR and CDR2 is FQNEAQ in the germline V gene (reference sequence). The CDR3, as DNA: TGTGCCAGCAGCCCCGGGACTACCAATGAGCAGTTCTTC. Translating it yields CASSPGTTNEQFF.

The gene calls are TRBV5-4 and TRBJ2-6, with 8 bases fitting TRBD1. CDR1 SGHNT and CDR2 YYREEE come from the germline V gene (reference sequence). The CDR3 length is 18 residues. Losses at the gene ends were 4 bases for V and 1 base for J; bases not matched to a gene: 10. The CDR3 nucleotides read TGTGCCAGCAGCCCCCAGGGGGCGATTTTGTCTGGGGCCAACGTCCTGACTTTC. It encodes CASSPQGAILSGANVLTF.

Only a few counts were recorded for this clone. The rearrangement links TRBV28 to TRBJ2-5; the match to TRBD2 covers 10 bases. This CDR3 has 16 amino acids. V shed 2 bases and J 5 bases; nucleotides not matched to a gene: 8. Germline V gene sequence: CDR1 MDHEN, CDR2 SYDVKM. The CDR3 sequence is CASSLGPSGSLETQYF. CDR3 nucleotide sequence: TGTGCCAGCAGTTTAGGGCCTAGCGGGAGCTTGGAGACCCAGTACTTC.

This chain connects TRBV13 to TRBJ2-2, with 11 nucleotides matching TRBD2. The V gene's germline CDR1 is PRHDT and CDR2 FYEKMQ (reference sequence). The CDR3 length is 17 residues. The J segment lost 1 base and the V segment lost 5 bases, leaving 6 bases of the junction unmatched. DNA of the CDR3: TGTGCCAGCAGCGGTCGACTAGCGGGGCAGAACACCGGGGAGCTGTTTTTT. It specifies CASSGRLAGQNTGELFF.

This clone appeared once. V is TRBV6-2 or TRBV6-3 and J is TRBJ1-1; 10 positions agree with TRBD1. The length of the CDR3 is 14 residues. V gave up 2 bases and J gave up 6 bases; unmatched junction bases: 3. Germline V lookup: CDR1 MNHEY, CDR2 SVGEGT. The CDR3 sequence: CASSYTGQGAEAFF. The CDR3 DNA follows: TGTGCCAGCAGTTACACTGGACAGGGGGCTGAAGCTTTCTTT.

This chain connects TRBV29-1 to TRBJ2-1; possible D gene TRBD1, 5 bases. The CDR3 has 16 residues. Looked up from germline, CDR1 is SQVTM and CDR2 is ANQGSEA. V was cut by 0 bases and J by 0 bases, with 12 bases left in between. DNA of the CDR3: TGCAGCGTTGAAGATCCAGGGCAGAGCTCCTACAATGAGCAGTTCTTC. Amino acids: CSVEDPGQSSYNEQFF.

The genes are TRBV28 and TRBJ2-2, with 7 bases matching TRBD2. CDR3 size: 15 residues. Germline V gene data show CDR1 as MDHEN and CDR2 as SYDVKM. V was clipped by 5 bases and J by 0 bases; unmatched bases: 3. The CDR3 loop reads CASSTLAANTGELFF. The CDR3 DNA reads TGTGCCAGCAGTACTCTAGCGGCGAACACCGGGGAGCTGTTTTTT.

This chain links TRBV7-2 with TRBJ1-2; TRBD1 matches 7 bases. Per the germline V gene, CDR1 is SGHTA and CDR2 is FQGNSA. J was trimmed by 6 bases and V by 3 bases; bases with no gene match: 1. The CDR3 has 12 residues. Written as DNA, the CDR3 is TGTGCCAGCAGCTTTCAGGGGGATGGCTACACCTTC. Translation: CASSFQGDGYTF. The full variable domain, completed using reference TRBV7-2 and TRBJ1-2, is GAGVSQSPSNKVTEKGKDVELRCDPISGHTALYWYRQSLGQGLEFLIYFQGNSAPDKSGLPSDRFSAERTGGSVSTLTIQRTQQEDSAVYLCASSFQGDGYTFGSGTRLTVV.

This chain connects TRBV5-6 to TRBJ2-7; 8 nucleotides align to TRBD1. CDR1 and CDR2 from the germline V gene are SGHDT and YYEEEE. Trimming cost V 7 bases and J 0 bases; bases outside gene matches: 9. The CDR3 loop spans 15 amino acids. The CDR3 here is CASGGIGQGSYEQYF. The CDR3 nucleotides read TGTGCCAGCGGAGGTATAGGACAGGGCTCCTACGAGCAGTACTTC. Full variable domain (missing parts from reference TRBV5-6 and TRBJ2-7): DAGVTQSPTHLIKTRGQQVTLRCSPKSGHDTVSWYQQALGQGPQFIFQYYEEEERQRGNFPDRFSGHQFPNYSSELNVNALLLGDSALYLCASGGIGQGSYEQYFGPGTRLTVT.

J is TRBJ2-3 and V is TRBV7-2, with 8 bases identical to TRBD2. Germline V gene sequence: CDR1 SGHTA, CDR2 FQGNSA. The CDR3 totals 16 residues. Trimming removed 5 bases from V and 5 bases from J; junction bases left unmatched: 12. The CDR3, as DNA: TGTGCCAGCAGCCCCACGCTTGTTCGGGAGGGAGATACGCAGTATTTT. Protein: CASSPTLVREGDTQYF.

The chain joins TRBV5-4 to TRBJ2-7; 8 bases fit TRBD1. CDR1 is SGHNT, CDR2 YYREEE, per germline (reference sequence). Unmatched junction bases numbered 2, after V lost 0 bases and J lost 3 bases. The length of the CDR3 is 14 residues. The DNA of the CDR3 is TGTGCCAGCAGCTTGGGGACAGGGTACTACGAGCAGTACTTC. Amino acid sequence: CASSLGTGYYEQYF.

A remark on this clone: Other nucleotide sequences in the sample specify the same CDR3. The chain links TRBV11-3 to TRBJ2-1; a possible D gene is TRBD1 (5 bases). This CDR3 has 15 amino acids. Trimming pared 2 bases from V and 2 bases from J, leaving 10 bases between. From germline, CDR1 is SGHNT and CDR2 YENEEA. CDR3 residues: CASSLTGDAYNEQFF. For the CDR3, the DNA is TGTGCCAGCAGCTTAACAGGTGACGCCTACAATGAGCAGTTCTTC.

The chain carries TRBV24-1 and TRBJ1-5; tentatively, D is TRBD1 (6 bases). The CDR3 has 15 residues. Germline CDR1 KGHDR, CDR2 SFDVKD. The V gene lost 3 bases and the J gene lost 7 bases, with 15 bases spanning the gap. CDR3 nucleotide sequence: TGTGCCACCAGTGATACCACAGGGAGGGGACAGCCCCAGCATTTT. Translation gives CATSDTTGRGQPQHF.

J is TRBJ2-7 and V is TRBV6-2 or TRBV6-3, with D tentatively TRBD1 (6 bases). Per the germline V gene, CDR1 is MNHEY and CDR2 is SVGEGT. The CDR3 loop spans 16 amino acids. Trimming removed 6 bases from V and 4 bases from J, with 22 bases in between. The chain's CDR3 is CASSRPSFSQGYEQYF. The CDR3, as DNA: TGTGCCAGCAGCCGACCGTCGTTCTCTCAGGGGTACGAGCAGTACTTC.

This clone was detected only once. This chain uses TRBV29-1 with TRBJ2-7; 10 bases fit TRBD2. The CDR3 covers 18 residues. Germline assignment: CDR1 SQVTM and CDR2 ANQGSEA. Trimming at V came to 5 bases and at J to 4 bases, leaving 20 bases not matched to a gene. CDR3 protein: CSVSIAGGLRSTGYEQYF. The CDR3 nucleotides are TGCAGCGTTTCAATAGCGGGGGGCCTGAGAAGTACAGGATACGAGCAGTACTTC.

The genes are TRBV7-2 and TRBJ2-5; 14 bases agree with TRBD2. Germline CDR1 reads SGHTA; CDR2 reads FQGNSA. With V trimmed by 6 bases and J by 5 bases, 5 bases remained unmatched. The CDR3 runs 15 residues. The CDR3 reads CASRAGTSGSETQYF. CDR3 nucleotide sequence: TGTGCCAGCAGAGCCGGGACTAGCGGGAGTGAGACCCAGTACTTC.